This TCR beta chain was captured by sequencing in a study of blood T cell repertoires in COVID-19. The CDR3 is made up of 14 amino acids. Trimming removed 0 bases at V and 0 bases at J, with 6 bases between. Germline V lookup: CDR1 KGHSY, CDR2 FQNENV. Under the authors' procedure: Amplification with reference gene primers provided the estimates of nucleated cell counts. The table came from immunoSEQ multiplex PCR; TCRdb's copy has only in-frame clones and leaves some out. D and trimming come from the DNA, and the V and J calls and clone size come from that table. The sample lists some 47,000 clones; about 86% were seen once.

The V gene is TRBV16, the J gene TRBJ2-7; the D is unclear. The sample consisted of peripheral blood. This sequence was found in a woman aged 80 or over with acute or convalescent COVID-19. The CDR3 DNA reads as TGTGCCAGCAGCCAATCTCGGGTCTCCTACGAGCAGTACTTC. This gives the protein CASSQSRVSYEQYF.